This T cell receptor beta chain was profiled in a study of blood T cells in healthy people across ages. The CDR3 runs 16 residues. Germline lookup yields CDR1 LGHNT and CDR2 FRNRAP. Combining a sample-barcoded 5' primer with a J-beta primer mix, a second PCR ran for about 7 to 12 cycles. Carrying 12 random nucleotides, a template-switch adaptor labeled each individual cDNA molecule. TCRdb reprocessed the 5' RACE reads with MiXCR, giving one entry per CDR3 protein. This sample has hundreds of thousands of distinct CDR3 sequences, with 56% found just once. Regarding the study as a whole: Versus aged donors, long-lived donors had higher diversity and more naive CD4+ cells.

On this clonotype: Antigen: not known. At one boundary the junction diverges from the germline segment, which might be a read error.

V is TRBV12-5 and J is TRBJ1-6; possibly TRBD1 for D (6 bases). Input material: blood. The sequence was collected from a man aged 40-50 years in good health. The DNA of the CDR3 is TGTGCTAGTGCTTTGTCGGGGAAATGGGGGCATTCACCCCTCCACTTT. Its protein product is CASALSGKWGHSPLHF.